This entry lists 19 T cell receptor beta chains sequenced from one sample in a study of T cell responses to AZD1222 COVID-19 vaccine. Clones were sequenced by immunoSEQ multiplex PCR, and TCRdb holds only the in-frame ones, with some missing. Of approximately 100,000 clones listed, roughly 87% are singletons. The sequencing used peripheral blood, collected on day 0 of AZD1222 vaccination. The receptors were sampled from an adult in good health.

The rearrangement links TRBV30 to TRBJ1-2; 7 bases agree with TRBD1. Germline CDR1 is GTSNPN and CDR2 is SVGIG (reference sequence). The CDR3 contains 16 residues. Trimming at V came to 0 bases and at J to 2 bases, leaving 9 bases not matched to a gene. The CDR3 loop is CAWSVGQYRGNYGYTF. Here the CDR3 DNA reads TGTGCCTGGAGTGTAGGGCAATACAGGGGAAACTATGGCTACACCTTC.

This rearrangement joins TRBV3-1 (or the pseudogene TRBV3-2) to TRBJ1-4; D is possibly TRBD1 (6 bases). Trimming removed 5 bases from V and 8 bases from J, with 18 bases in between. There are 15 residues in the CDR3. The germline gives CDR1 LGHDT, CDR2 YNNKEL (reference sequence). Here the CDR3 reads CASSTQGMTGEKLFF. DNA of the CDR3: TGTGCCAGCAGCACTCAGGGGATGACAGGCGAAAAACTGTTTTTT.

The rearrangement joins TRBV5-1 to TRBJ2-1; 9 bases are shared with TRBD2. The trim removed 4 bases at V and 3 bases at J, leaving 5 bases unmatched. Germline V gene lookup returns CDR1 SGHRS and CDR2 YFSETQ. The CDR3 has 15 residues. CDR3 sequence (DNA): TGCGCCAGCAGCCCAGCGGGAGGTAACTACAATGAGCAGTTCTTC. Amino acid sequence: CASSPAGGNYNEQFF.

This sequence joins TRBV7-9 and TRBJ1-6; TRBD1 aligns across 7 bases. J lost 10 bases, V lost 1 base, and 7 bases had no gene match. Germline V gene lookup returns CDR1 SEHNR and CDR2 FQNEAQ (reference sequence). The CDR3 is 15 residues long. This CDR3 is CASSLGQGAGSPLHF. CDR3 nucleotides: TGTGCCAGCAGCTTAGGACAGGGTGCGGGGTCACCCCTCCACTTT. Combining the CDR3 with reference TRBV7-9 and TRBJ1-6 gives the whole variable domain DTGVSQNPRHKITKRGQNVTFRCDPISEHNRLYWYRQTLGQGPEFLTYFQNEAQLEKSRLLSDRFSAERPKGSFSTLEIQRTEQGDSAMYLCASSLGQGAGSPLHFGNGTRLTVT.

J is TRBJ1-3 and V is TRBV9; D gene ambiguous. The CDR3 length is 17 residues. In germline, CDR1 is SGDLS, CDR2 YYNGEE. Trimming stripped 3 bases from V and 0 bases from J, with 16 bases between. The CDR3 DNA is TGTGCCAGCAGCGGGTCGGGGAGCGAGTTCTCTGGAAACACCATATATTTT. Protein: CASSGSGSEFSGNTIYF.

V gene TRBV12-5 combines with J gene TRBJ2-3, with 7 bases aligning to TRBD2. The germline V gene encodes CDR1 LGHNT and CDR2 FRNRAP. The CDR3 consists of 18 residues. J was trimmed by 1 base and V by 0 bases; bases with no gene match: 10. For the CDR3, the DNA is TGTGCTAGTGGTTTGGTATTGGGGCTAGCGGTCGGCACAGATACGCAGTATTTT. Residues: CASGLVLGLAVGTDTQYF.

The rearrangement uses TRBV5-4 and TRBJ2-5, with 7 nucleotides matching TRBD2. The V gene's germline CDR1 is SGHNT and CDR2 YYREEE (reference sequence). Trimming took 3 bases from V and 5 from J; bases not matched to a gene: 10. This CDR3 has 15 amino acids. CDR3 coding DNA: TGTGCCAGCAGCTCTGAGACTAGCCGGGCGGAGACCCAGTACTTC. It is translated as CASSSETSRAETQYF.

The chain couples TRBV3-1 (or the pseudogene TRBV3-2) to TRBJ2-7; D is perhaps TRBD2 (6 bases). The V end was cut by 7 bases, the J end by 4 bases, with 20 bases between. The CDR3 consists of 15 residues. Germline CDR1 and CDR2: LGHDT and YNNKEL (reference sequence). The CDR3 DNA reads TGTGCCAGCATTTCCTCGTGGGCGGGACGATACGAGCAGTACTTC. Amino acids: CASISSWAGRYEQYF.

The chain links TRBV5-1 to TRBJ1-2, with 9 positions matching TRBD1. The CDR3 is made up of 18 amino acids. Germline CDR1 is SGHRS and CDR2 is YFSETQ. The J segment lost 6 bases and the V segment lost 0 bases, leaving 15 bases of the junction unmatched. The CDR3 reads CASSLGRFRDRERNGYTF. The CDR3 region has the DNA TGCGCCAGCAGCTTGGGTCGATTCCGGGACAGGGAAAGGAATGGCTACACCTTC.

The J gene is TRBJ2-7, the V gene TRBV13; D is undetermined. Trimming stripped 6 bases from V and 0 bases from J, with 12 bases between. The CDR3 extends over 14 amino acids. The germline V gene has CDR1 PRHDT and CDR2 FYEKMQ (reference sequence). CDR3 coding DNA: TGTGCCAGCAGGAGGATAGGGTTCTCCTACGAGCAGTACTTC. Translation: CASRRIGFSYEQYF. The whole variable domain, filled in from reference TRBV13 and TRBJ2-7, reads AAGVIQSPRHLIKEKRETATLKCYPIPRHDTVYWYQQGPGQDPQFLISFYEKMQSDKGSIPDRFSAQQFSDYHSELNMSSLELGDSALYFCASRRIGFSYEQYFGPGTRLTVT.

This chain connects TRBV7-2 to TRBJ2-7; D is tentatively TRBD1 or TRBD2 (5 bases each). The germline V gene encodes CDR1 SGHTA and CDR2 FQGNSA. Trimming shortened V by 8 bases and J by 4 bases, and 15 bases separated the two germline ends. The CDR3 has 13 residues. The CDR3 region has the DNA TGTGCCAGCGCAGAGGGGTCTGGGTACGAGCAGTACTTC. Amino acid sequence: CASAEGSGYEQYF. Looking up the rest from reference TRBV7-2 and TRBJ2-7 gives the full variable domain: GAGVSQSPSNKVTEKGKDVELRCDPISGHTALYWYRQSLGQGLEFLIYFQGNSAPDKSGLPSDRFSAERTGGSVSTLTIQRTQQEDSAVYLCASAEGSGYEQYFGPGTRLTVT.

The chain combines TRBV6-5 with TRBJ1-2; 7 bases align to TRBD1. The germline CDR1 and CDR2 sequences are MNHEY and SVGAGI. This CDR3 spans 15 amino acids. The junction had 10 bases not matched to a gene; V was cut back by 5 bases and J by 4 bases. CDR3 in DNA: TGTGCCAGCAGTCCTCAGGGACAGCCATTCTATGGCTACACCTTC. Translated, it gives CASSPQGQPFYGYTF.

The chain has TRBV20-1 and TRBJ1-1; D not certain. Trimming stripped 3 bases from V and 2 bases from J, with 10 bases between. CDR3 length: 13 amino acids. Germline lookup yields CDR1 DFQATT and CDR2 SNEGSKA (reference sequence). DNA of the CDR3: TGCAGTGCTAGTGAGGCTTATAACACTGAAGCTTTCTTT. Residues: CSASEAYNTEAFF.

The V and J genes are TRBV18 and TRBJ2-4; D perhaps matches TRBD2 (6 bases). The V end lost 4 bases, the J end lost 0 bases, and 13 bases lay between the germline ends. The CDR3 extends over 16 amino acids. Germline V gives CDR1 KGHSH, CDR2 LQKENI. The CDR3 DNA is TGTGCCAGCTCACGTTTGGGGGGATCAGCCAAAAACATTCAGTACTTC. Amino acids: CASSRLGGSAKNIQYF.

This rearrangement joins TRBV19 to TRBJ2-7; the match to TRBD2 covers 11 bases. This CDR3 region has 15 residues. Trimming cost V 1 base and J 3 bases; bases outside gene matches: 2. Per the germline V gene, CDR1 is LNHDA and CDR2 is SQIVND (reference sequence). CDR3 amino acids: CASSIVGTSGYEQYF. The CDR3, as DNA: TGTGCCAGTAGTATAGTTGGGACTAGCGGCTACGAGCAGTACTTC.

V is TRBV10-3 and J is TRBJ2-3; D might be TRBD2 (6 bases). This CDR3 comprises 12 residues. The germline V gene encodes CDR1 ENHRY and CDR2 SYGVKD. Trimming left V 5 bases short and J 8 bases short, with 11 bases between. The CDR3 spells CAISPSVGTQYF. The CDR3 DNA sequence: TGTGCCATCAGTCCTAGCGTCGGTACGCAGTATTTT.

This chain connects TRBV7-9 to TRBJ1-4, with D unresolved. Germline CDR1 and CDR2: SEHNR and FQNEAQ (reference sequence). The V end lost 1 base, the J end lost 7 bases, and 7 bases lay between the germline ends. The length of the CDR3 is 13 residues. CDR3 region: CASSLGRGEKLFF. CDR3 nucleotide sequence: TGTGCCAGCAGCTTAGGGCGGGGTGAAAAACTGTTTTTT. The entire variable domain, with the rest obtained from reference TRBV7-9 and TRBJ1-4, is as follows: DTGVSQNPRHKITKRGQNVTFRCDPISEHNRLYWYRQTLGQGPEFLTYFQNEAQLEKSRLLSDRFSAERPKGSFSTLEIQRTEQGDSAMYLCASSLGRGEKLFFGSGTQLSVL.

The rearrangement uses TRBV28 and TRBJ1-3; 8 bases fit TRBD1. Per the germline V gene, CDR1 is MDHEN and CDR2 is SYDVKM. J lost 7 bases, V lost 3 bases, and 5 bases had no gene match. The CDR3 has 14 residues. The CDR3 loop reads CASSLPQGANTIYF. The DNA of the CDR3 is TGTGCCAGCAGTTTGCCCCAGGGGGCGAACACCATATATTTT.

The sample holds a few counts of this clone. J is TRBJ1-1 and V is TRBV10-1; no clear D. Trimming stripped 7 bases from V and 2 bases from J, with 14 bases between. Germline CDR1 and CDR2: WNHNN and SYGVQD (reference sequence). This CDR3 has 14 amino acids. CDR3 bases: TGCGCCAGCATTAGAATCTACCTAAACACTGAAGCTTTCTTT. This translates into CASIRIYLNTEAFF.